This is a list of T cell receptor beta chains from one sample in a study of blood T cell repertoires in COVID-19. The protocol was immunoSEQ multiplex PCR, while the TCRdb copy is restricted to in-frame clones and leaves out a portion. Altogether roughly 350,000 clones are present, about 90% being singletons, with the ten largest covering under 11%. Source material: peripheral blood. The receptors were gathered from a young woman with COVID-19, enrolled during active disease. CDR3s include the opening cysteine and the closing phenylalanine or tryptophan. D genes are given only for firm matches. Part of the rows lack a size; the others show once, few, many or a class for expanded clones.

TGTGCCAGCAGCTTAGGCAGGGTGGAGACCCAGTACTTC	CASSLGRVETQYF	NA	once	TRBV7-6	TRBJ2-5
TGTGCCAGCAGTGTCCACGGTAGAGCCCCTGAAGCTTTCTTT	CASSVHGRAPEAFF	NA	NA	TRBV28	TRBJ1-1
TGCGCCAGCAGCTTAGGACAGGGTTTCTACGAGCAGTACTTC	CASSLGQGFYEQYF	TRBD1	NA	TRBV5-1	TRBJ2-7
TGTGCTAGTGCCAGACAGGGGGGCTACGAGCAGTACTTC	CASARQGGYEQYF	TRBD1	once	TRBV12-5	TRBJ2-7
TGTGCCAGGGGGGAGCGGGGCTTGTCGGGACAAAATCAGCCCCAGCATTTT	CARGERGLSGQNQPQHF	NA	NA	TRBV21-1	TRBJ1-5
TGTGCCAGCAGCTGGAGGGAACGGTCGGACATTCAGTACTTC	CASSWRERSDIQYF	NA	NA	TRBV5-4	TRBJ2-4
TGTGCCAGCAGCTTAAGCGGGAACCACGAGCAGTACTTC	CASSLSGNHEQYF	TRBD2	NA	TRBV7-2	TRBJ2-7
TGTGCCAGCAGCCTCGGGTGGAGGGGAAACACCATATATTTT	CASSLGWRGNTIYF	NA	NA	TRBV7-2	TRBJ1-3
TGCGCCAGCAGCCAAGGCGAGGATTGGGCTGGAAACACCATATATTTT	CASSQGEDWAGNTIYF	NA	few	TRBV4-3	TRBJ1-3
TGTGCCAGCAGCCCAAGTGGAGGCACCGGGGAGCTGTTTTTT	CASSPSGGTGELFF	NA	NA	TRBV7-3	TRBJ2-2
TGTGCCAGTAGTATTAGAGGAGGACAGGGTAATCAGCCCCAGCATTTT	CASSIRGGQGNQPQHF	TRBD1	NA	TRBV19	TRBJ1-5
TGTGCCAGCAGCTTGGAAGGCGGGCCCTACGAGCAGTACTTC	CASSLEGGPYEQYF	NA	once	TRBV5-4	TRBJ2-7
TGTGCCATCAGTGAACAGATAACAGTGCAGTACTTC	CAISEQITVQYF	NA	once	TRBV10-3	TRBJ2-5
TGTGCCAGCACCAGAGGACAGGCCAACTCCTACGAGCAGTACTTC	CASTRGQANSYEQYF	TRBD1	NA	TRBV7-6	TRBJ2-7
TGTGCCAGCAGCGGGGGCGGGAGGGCCCAAGAGACCCAGTACTTC	CASSGGGRAQETQYF	TRBD2	NA	TRBV3-1/TRBV3-2	TRBJ2-5
TGTGCCAGCAGCTTCTTAGCGGGAGCCGCCACAGATACGCAGTATTTT	CASSFLAGAATDTQYF	TRBD2	NA	TRBV11-2	TRBJ2-3
TGTGCCAGCAGCCAAGTCGGACAGGGCCTCCACTACGAGCAGTACTTC	CASSQVGQGLHYEQYF	TRBD1	NA	TRBV3-1/TRBV3-2	TRBJ2-7
TGTGCCAGCAGCCGCCTCCCCGGGGGGGTTGTATATTCACCCCTCCACTTT	CASSRLPGGVVYSPLHF	NA	NA	TRBV27	TRBJ1-6
TGTGCCAGCAGCTTGCCAGGGCTGAACACTGAAGCTTTCTTT	CASSLPGLNTEAFF	NA	NA	TRBV5-4	TRBJ1-1
TGTGCCAGTAGTATGGGGCAGGGTATTCCCTACGAGCAGTACTTC	CASSMGQGIPYEQYF	NA	NA	TRBV19	TRBJ2-7
TGTGCCAGCAGCGATAACAGGGAGGATACGCAGTATTTT	CASSDNREDTQYF	NA	NA	TRBV9	TRBJ2-3
TGTGCCAGCTCACTGACTAGAAGCTCCTACAATGAGCAGTTCTTC	CASSLTRSSYNEQFF	NA	NA	TRBV18	TRBJ2-1
TGTGCCAGCAGCCCGGGGGATACGCAGTATTTT	CASSPGDTQYF	NA	NA	TRBV9	TRBJ2-3
TGCGCCAGCAGTGAGGCGGTTTCTGAAGCTTTCTTT	CASSEAVSEAFF	NA	NA	TRBV10-2	TRBJ1-1
TGTGCCAGCAGTGCCTCTAGCGGGAGGGCCTACACCGGGGAGCTGTTTTTT	CASSASSGRAYTGELFF	TRBD2	NA	TRBV28	TRBJ2-2
TGTGCCAGCAGCTTAGCGGGAGACTCAGATACGCAGTATTTT	CASSLAGDSDTQYF	TRBD2	NA	TRBV7-3	TRBJ2-3
TGCGCCAGCAGTGAGTCGCAGTTGTACACTGAAGCTTTCTTT	CASSESQLYTEAFF	NA	NA	TRBV10-1	TRBJ1-1
TGTGCCAGTAGTCCCTCTAGGGGCAGGGCCCCCTACGAGCAGTACTTC	CASSPSRGRAPYEQYF	NA	NA	TRBV19	TRBJ2-7
TGTGCCAGTAGTCTGCGGACAGGGCGAGCTGGAAACACCATATATTTT	CASSLRTGRAGNTIYF	TRBD1	NA	TRBV19	TRBJ1-3
TGTGCCTCCACAACTAGCGGGAGGTATGATACGCAGTATTTT	CASTTSGRYDTQYF	TRBD2	NA	TRBV30	TRBJ2-3
TGTGCCAGCAGTCGAGGAACAGGGGGAGTGAACACCGGGGAGCTGTTTTTT	CASSRGTGGVNTGELFF	TRBD1	NA	TRBV28	TRBJ2-2
TGCGCCAGCAGCCAAAGGGACAGGGAGTGGGATGAGCAGTTCTTC	CASSQRDREWDEQFF	TRBD1	NA	TRBV4-3	TRBJ2-1
TGTGCCAGCTCACCGACTAAGCGGGAGCCTTTTGAGCAGTACTTC	CASSPTKREPFEQYF	TRBD2	NA	TRBV18	TRBJ2-7
TGTGCCAGCAGATCCGGGACAGTGTCCTACGAGCAGTACTTC	CASRSGTVSYEQYF	TRBD1	once	TRBV28	TRBJ2-7
TGTGCCACTCAGCGGGGAAGCGAGCAGTACTTC	CATQRGSEQYF	TRBD2	NA	TRBV7-9	TRBJ2-7
TGTGCCAGTAGTATCACTAGCGGCCTACAAGAGACCCAGTACTTC	CASSITSGLQETQYF	TRBD2	NA	TRBV19	TRBJ2-5
TGTGCCTGGAGTGTGGGCCGGCTTGGTGAGCAGTTCTTC	CAWSVGRLGEQFF	NA	NA	TRBV30	TRBJ2-1
TGTGCCAGTAGTATAGATCGGAGGGGAGGAGCTTTCTTT	CASSIDRRGGAFF	NA	NA	TRBV19	TRBJ1-1
TGCGCCAGCAGCTTTCTAGCGGGAGTCAGGAATGAGCAGTTCTTC	CASSFLAGVRNEQFF	TRBD2	NA	TRBV5-1	TRBJ2-1
TGTGCCAGCAGTTTACAGTCTGCAACTAATGAAAAACTGTTTTTT	CASSLQSATNEKLFF	NA	once	TRBV28	TRBJ1-4
TGTGCCAGCAGACCGACTAGCTACGCTTACAATGAGCAGTTCTTC	CASRPTSYAYNEQFF	TRBD2	NA	TRBV5-4	TRBJ2-1
TGTGCCAGCCAGGGTTTTGGCCCGTTTTACGAGCAGTACTTC	CASQGFGPFYEQYF	NA	few	TRBV27	TRBJ2-7
TGTGCCAGCAGTTCGAACATTCCTCGGGACAGGGGATACACCGGGGAGCTGTTTTTT	CASSSNIPRDRGYTGELFF	TRBD1	NA	TRBV27	TRBJ2-2
TGTGCCAGCAGTTTTCATAGCTCCTATAATTCACCCCTCCACTTT	CASSFHSSYNSPLHF	NA	NA	TRBV28	TRBJ1-6
TGTGCCAGCAGTTACGCCGGACTAGCCTCCCGGGAGACCCAGTACTTC	CASSYAGLASRETQYF	TRBD2	NA	TRBV6-5	TRBJ2-5
TGCGCCAGCAGCAGGACAGGCTGGGGATCCGATACGCAGTATTTT	CASSRTGWGSDTQYF	TRBD1	NA	TRBV5-1	TRBJ2-3
TGTGCCAGCAGCGTCGACTCTAGCACAGATACGCAGTATTTT	CASSVDSSTDTQYF	NA	NA	TRBV9	TRBJ2-3
TGCGCCAGCAGCCTGCTACTAGCGCCAGCGGGCAATGAGCAGTTCTTC	CASSLLLAPAGNEQFF	TRBD2	NA	TRBV4-1	TRBJ2-1
TGCGCCAGCAGCTCACCGGGACAGGGGGAAAAACTGTTTTTT	CASSSPGQGEKLFF	TRBD1	NA	TRBV5-1	TRBJ1-4
TGTGCCAGCAGGGCCCCAGGCAAAAACATTCAGTACTTC	CASRAPGKNIQYF	NA	NA	TRBV28	TRBJ2-4
TGTGCCAGCAGTTGGACTAGCGGGAGGGTTGGCACAGATACGCAGTATTTT	CASSWTSGRVGTDTQYF	TRBD2	NA	TRBV28	TRBJ2-3
TGCGCCAGCAGCTTGGCCGGCAGGGGGGATGAAAAACTGTTTTTT	CASSLAGRGDEKLFF	TRBD1	NA	TRBV5-1	TRBJ1-4
TGTGCCTGGAGTGGACAGGGAGAGACTGAAGCTTTCTTT	CAWSGQGETEAFF	TRBD1	NA	TRBV30	TRBJ1-1
TGTGCCAGCAGCTTGCAGGGTATGACCGGGGAGCTGTTTTTT	CASSLQGMTGELFF	NA	NA	TRBV5-4	TRBJ2-2
TGTGCCAGCAGCCTGGACAGGGTGAGTAGCTACACCTTC	CASSLDRVSSYTF	TRBD1	NA	TRBV2	TRBJ1-2
TGCGCCAGCAGCCGGGCCACCGGGACAGGGGACTGGAACACTGAAGCTTTCTTT	CASSRATGTGDWNTEAFF	TRBD1	once	TRBV4-1	TRBJ1-1